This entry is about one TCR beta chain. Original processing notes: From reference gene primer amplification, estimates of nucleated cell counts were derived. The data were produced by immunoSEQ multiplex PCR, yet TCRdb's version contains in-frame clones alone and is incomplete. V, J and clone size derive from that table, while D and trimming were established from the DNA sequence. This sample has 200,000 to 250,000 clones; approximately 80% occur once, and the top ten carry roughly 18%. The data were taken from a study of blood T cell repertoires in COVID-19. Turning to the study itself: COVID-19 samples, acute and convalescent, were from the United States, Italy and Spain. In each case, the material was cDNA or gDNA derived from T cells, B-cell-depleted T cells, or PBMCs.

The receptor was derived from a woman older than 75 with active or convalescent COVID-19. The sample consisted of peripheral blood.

The DNA for the CDR3 is TGTGCCAGCAGCTTGTCAGGGGCCCCGACCTACGAGCAGTACTTC. Amino acids: CASSLSGAPTYEQYF. The genes are TRBV11-3 and TRBJ2-7, with D tentatively TRBD1 (6 bases). CDR3 length: 15 residues. Germline V CDR1 and CDR2: SGHNT, YENEEA. Trimming removed 3 bases from V and 2 bases from J, with 14 bases in between.